These 21 T cell receptor beta chains were sequenced from one sample in a study of resident and recirculating memory T cells in vitiligo. The repertoire was sequenced with immunoSEQ multiplex PCR; TCRdb's copy has only in-frame clones and lacks some. The sample includes around 78,000 clones, 90% to 95% seen only once; the top ten take about 5%. Sequenced material: blood. The receptors derive from a male donor with vitiligo.

This chain links TRBV9 with TRBJ2-3; 8 positions agree with TRBD1. The ends lost 2 bases at V and 4 bases at J; junction bases unmatched: 12. The CDR3 extends over 17 amino acids. Germline loops: CDR1 SGDLS, CDR2 YYNGEE. The CDR3 sequence: CASSVQGAGALSDTQYF. CDR3 bases: TGTGCCAGCAGCGTCCAGGGGGCAGGGGCCCTATCAGATACGCAGTATTTT.

The V gene is TRBV6-1, the J gene TRBJ2-3; 7 positions agree with TRBD2. The CDR3 covers 20 residues. V shed 0 bases, J shed 1 base, and the junction held 16 bases outside the gene matches. From germline, CDR1 is MNHNS and CDR2 SASEGT. The CDR3 DNA reads as TGTGCCAGCAGTGAAGCGGGGGGGATGCGCAGGGTGTGGGGCACAGATACGCAGTATTTT. As protein: CASSEAGGMRRVWGTDTQYF.

The chain joins TRBV9 to TRBJ2-7; a possible D gene is TRBD1 (6 bases). V lost 4 bases and J 2 bases, leaving 16 bases between the germline ends. Germline CDR1 and CDR2: SGDLS and YYNGEE. The CDR3 is 15 amino acids. CDR3 nucleotides: TGTGCCAGCAGCCCAGGTGGCAGGGGAACCTACGAGCAGTACTTC. This translates into CASSPGGRGTYEQYF.

This CDR3 reads CASTSLAGFANQPQHF. CDR3 DNA sequence: TGTGCCAGCACCTCACTGGCGGGCTTTGCCAATCAGCCCCAGCATTTT. The rearrangement links TRBV28 to TRBJ1-5; no clear D gene. Germline-derived CDR1 and CDR2 are MDHEN and SYDVKM. V was clipped by 7 bases and J by 3 bases, with 19 bases between them. The CDR3 is 16 residues long.

This clone was detected only once. This rearrangement joins TRBV2 to TRBJ1-1, with 7 nucleotides matching TRBD1. Germline CDR1 SNHLY, CDR2 FYNNEI. The J segment lost 10 bases and the V segment lost 0 bases, leaving 5 bases of the junction unmatched. This CDR3 has 13 amino acids. CDR3 loop: CASSEAGRQGAFF. The CDR3 DNA follows: TGTGCCAGCAGTGAAGCGGGGCGACAGGGAGCTTTCTTT.

The genes are TRBV7-2 and TRBJ2-3, with D possibly being TRBD2 (6 bases). The CDR3 extends over 13 amino acids. V lost 3 bases and J lost 10, with 14 bases in between. The germline V gene has CDR1 SGHTA and CDR2 FQGNSA. CDR3 DNA sequence: TGTGCCAGCAGCTTGGAGGGAACGGCCTCGCAGTATTTT. It encodes CASSLEGTASQYF.

The chain recombines TRBV4-2 with TRBJ2-1; D may be TRBD2 (5 bases). The ends were cut back, 3 bases at V and 5 bases at J, with 17 bases in the middle. From germline, CDR1 is LGHNA and CDR2 YNFKEQ. CDR3 length: 16 amino acids. This CDR3 is CASSHRSGNNDNEQFF. CDR3 DNA: TGTGCCAGCAGCCACCGATCGGGAAACAATGACAATGAGCAGTTCTTC.

This clone showed up just once. V usage is TRBV19 and J usage is TRBJ2-3, with 9 bases aligning to TRBD2. The CDR3 sequence is 18 residues long. CDR1 and CDR2 (germline): LNHDA, SQIVND (reference sequence). V gave up 8 bases and J gave up 0 bases; unmatched junction bases: 15. CDR3: CASPNTTGTSSSTDTQYF. CDR3 DNA: TGTGCCAGTCCAAACACTACCGGGACTAGCAGTAGCACAGATACGCAGTATTTT.

This rearrangement joins TRBV28 to TRBJ2-5; D unresolved. With 3 bases removed from V and 7 bases from J, the gap between germline ends came to 12 bases. This CDR3 spans 13 amino acids. The germline V gene encodes CDR1 MDHEN and CDR2 SYDVKM. CDR3: CASSFTAPGTQYF. CDR3 sequence (DNA): TGTGCCAGCAGTTTTACCGCTCCCGGGACCCAGTACTTC. Drawing the rest from reference TRBV28 and TRBJ2-5, the complete variable domain is DVKVTQSSRYLVKRTGEKVFLECVQDMDHENMFWYRQDPGLGLRLIYFSYDVKMKEKGDIPEGYSVSREKKERFSLILESASTNQTSMYLCASSFTAPGTQYFGPGTRLLVL.

The chain employs TRBV23-1 and TRBJ1-1, with D unresolved. TRBV23-1 is classed as an ORF, of uncertain function. The CDR3 runs to 15 residues. The V and J ends lost 0 bases and 2 bases respectively, with 10 bases between them. This CDR3 reads CASSQSRVGNTEAFF. The CDR3 bases are TGCGCCAGCAGTCAATCGCGGGTCGGAAACACTGAAGCTTTCTTT.

This chain links TRBV7-2 with TRBJ2-7; weak D call: TRBD2 (6 bases). Trimming removed 5 bases at V and 4 bases at J, with 21 bases between. From germline, CDR1 is SGHTA and CDR2 FQGNSA. The CDR3 is 16 amino acids. CDR3 amino acids: CASSRTGETRSYEQYF. The DNA for the CDR3 is TGTGCCAGCAGCCGGACGGGGGAGACTAGGTCTTACGAGCAGTACTTC.

The J gene is TRBJ2-1, the V gene TRBV6-5; D gene ambiguous. This CDR3 contains 12 residues. Per germline, CDR1 MNHEY and CDR2 SVGAGI. Deletions cut 2 bases from V and 9 bases from J, with 8 bases between. CDR3 DNA: TGTGCCAGCAGTTACATCCACGGTGAGCAGTTCTTC. Translation gives CASSYIHGEQFF.

The gene calls are TRBV4-1 and TRBJ2-5; 8 bases are shared with TRBD2. V lost 3 bases, J lost 4 bases, and 7 bases stayed unmatched. This CDR3 is built from 15 residues. Per the germline V gene, CDR1 is MGHRA and CDR2 is YSYEKL. CDR3 sequence reads: CASSQVASGRETQYF. CDR3 DNA sequence: TGCGCCAGCAGCCAGGTCGCCAGCGGGAGAGAGACCCAGTACTTC.

The rearrangement links TRBV4-3 to TRBJ2-7, with D possibly TRBD1 on 5 matching bases. V lost 1 base and J lost 1, with 14 bases in between. The V gene's germline CDR1 is LGHNA and CDR2 YSLEER. The CDR3 runs to 16 residues. The CDR3 loop is CASSQVGASRSYEQYF. Here the CDR3 DNA reads TGCGCCAGCAGCCAAGTAGGGGCGAGCCGTTCCTACGAGCAGTACTTC.

The chain carries TRBV29-1 and TRBJ2-7; D is perhaps TRBD2 (6 bases). CDR1 is SQVTM, CDR2 ANQGSEA, per germline. V was cut by 6 bases and J by 0 bases, with 12 bases left in between. This CDR3 spans 13 amino acids. CDR3 protein: CSVRTGSSYEQYF. CDR3 DNA sequence: TGCAGCGTGAGGACCGGGAGCTCCTACGAGCAGTACTTC.

The V call is TRBV27, the J call TRBJ1-2; D gene uncertain. V lost 6 bases, J lost 4 bases, and 21 bases lay in between. Germline CDR1 MNHEY, CDR2 SMNVEV (reference sequence). The CDR3 length is 16 residues. As DNA, the CDR3 is TGTGCCAGCAGCGACTTCGCCCAACACGGTACCTATGGCTACACCTTC. It is translated as CASSDFAQHGTYGYTF.

This chain uses TRBV5-1 with TRBJ1-1; no clear D. CDR3 size: 14 residues. Germline CDR1 reads SGHRS; CDR2 reads YFSETQ. Trimming removed 0 bases at V and 4 bases at J, with 10 bases between. CDR3 amino acids: CASSLDEGFTEAFF. CDR3 sequence (DNA): TGCGCCAGCAGCTTGGATGAGGGTTTCACTGAAGCTTTCTTT.

This clone was observed a single time. This chain links TRBV6-4 with TRBJ2-7; TRBD2 agrees at 7 bases. CDR1 and CDR2 from the germline V gene are MRHNA and SNTAGT. The junction had 14 bases not matched to a gene; V was cut back by 6 bases and J by 0 bases. CDR3 length: 17 residues. Here the CDR3 DNA reads TGTGCCAGCAGCACCCCCCTACTAGCGCGTAGCTCCTACGAGCAGTACTTC. This codes for CASSTPLLARSSYEQYF.

The V call is TRBV5-1, the J call TRBJ2-1; D unclear. This CDR3 has 12 residues. The germline gives CDR1 SGHRS, CDR2 YFSETQ. The V end lost 0 bases, the J end lost 7 bases, and 5 bases lay between the germline ends. CDR3 coding DNA: TGCGCCAGCAGCTTGGACAAAAATGAGCAGTTCTTC. It codes for CASSLDKNEQFF.

This chain joins TRBV2 and TRBJ2-3, with TRBD2 matching 9 bases. This CDR3 has 14 amino acids. V dropped 7 bases and J dropped 5; count of bases not matched to a gene: 7. Germline values: CDR1 SNHLY, CDR2 FYNNEI. CDR3 in amino acids: CASKAGGPIDTQYF. CDR3 nucleotide sequence: TGTGCCAGCAAGGCGGGAGGGCCGATAGATACGCAGTATTTT.

DNA of the CDR3: TGTGCCAGCAGTTACTCGAATTCGGATGAGCAGTTCTTC. This encodes CASSYSNSDEQFF. V is TRBV6-6 and J is TRBJ2-1; no clear D. The CDR3 length is 13 residues. Trimming removed 0 bases at V and 8 bases at J, with 8 bases between. Germline lookup yields CDR1 MNHNY and CDR2 SVGAGI (reference sequence).